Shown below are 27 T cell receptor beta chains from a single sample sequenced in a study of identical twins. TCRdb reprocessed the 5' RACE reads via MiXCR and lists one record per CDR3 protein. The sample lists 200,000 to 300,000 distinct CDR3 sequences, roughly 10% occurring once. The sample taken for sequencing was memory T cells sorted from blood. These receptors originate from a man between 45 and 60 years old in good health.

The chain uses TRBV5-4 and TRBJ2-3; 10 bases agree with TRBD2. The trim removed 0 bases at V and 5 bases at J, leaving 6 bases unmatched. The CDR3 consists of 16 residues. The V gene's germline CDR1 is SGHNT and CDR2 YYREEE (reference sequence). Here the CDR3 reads CASSLAVAGGQDTQYF. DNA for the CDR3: TGTGCCAGCAGCTTGGCCGTAGCGGGGGGCCAAGATACGCAGTATTTT.

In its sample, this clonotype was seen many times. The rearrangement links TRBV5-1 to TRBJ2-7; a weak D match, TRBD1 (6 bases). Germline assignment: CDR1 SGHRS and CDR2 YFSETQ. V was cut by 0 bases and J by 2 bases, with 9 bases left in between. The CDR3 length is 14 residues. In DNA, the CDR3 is TGCGCCAGCAGCTTGGGACAGGAAACCTACGAGCAGTACTTC. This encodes CASSLGQETYEQYF.

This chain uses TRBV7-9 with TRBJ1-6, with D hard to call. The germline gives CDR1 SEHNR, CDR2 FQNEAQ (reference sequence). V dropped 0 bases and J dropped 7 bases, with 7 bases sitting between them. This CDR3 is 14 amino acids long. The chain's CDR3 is CASSLAAINSPLHF. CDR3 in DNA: TGTGCCAGCAGCTTAGCGGCCATCAATTCACCCCTCCACTTT.

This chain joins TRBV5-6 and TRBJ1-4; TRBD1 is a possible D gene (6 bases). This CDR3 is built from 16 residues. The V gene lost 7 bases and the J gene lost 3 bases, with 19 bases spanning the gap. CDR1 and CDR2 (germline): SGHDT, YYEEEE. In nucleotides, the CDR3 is TGTGCCAGCTGCTCAACGACGGGGGCATCTAATGAAAAACTGTTTTTT. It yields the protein CASCSTTGASNEKLFF.

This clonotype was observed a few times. The CDR3 spells CASSPQGIAKNIQYF. CDR3 sequence (DNA): TGTGCCAGCAGTCCTCAGGGAATAGCCAAAAACATTCAGTACTTC. The genes are TRBV6-2 or TRBV6-3 and TRBJ2-4, with D possibly matching TRBD1 (5 bases). This CDR3 is 15 amino acids long. V lost 5 bases to trimming and J lost 0 bases, with 11 bases between them. Germline-derived CDR1 and CDR2 are MNHEY and SVGEGT.

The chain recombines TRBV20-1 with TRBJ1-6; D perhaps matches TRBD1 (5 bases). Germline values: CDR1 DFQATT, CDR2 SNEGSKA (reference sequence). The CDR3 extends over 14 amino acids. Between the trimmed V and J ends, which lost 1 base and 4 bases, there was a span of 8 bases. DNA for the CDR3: TGCAGTGCTAGAGGCCGGGGGTATAATTCACCCCTCCACTTT. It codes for CSARGRGYNSPLHF.

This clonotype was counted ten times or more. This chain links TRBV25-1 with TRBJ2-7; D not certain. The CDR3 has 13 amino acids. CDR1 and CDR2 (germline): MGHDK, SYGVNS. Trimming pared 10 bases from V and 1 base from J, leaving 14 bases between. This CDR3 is CATRTGASYEQYF. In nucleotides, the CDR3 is TGTGCCACTCGCACTGGTGCATCCTACGAGCAGTACTTC.

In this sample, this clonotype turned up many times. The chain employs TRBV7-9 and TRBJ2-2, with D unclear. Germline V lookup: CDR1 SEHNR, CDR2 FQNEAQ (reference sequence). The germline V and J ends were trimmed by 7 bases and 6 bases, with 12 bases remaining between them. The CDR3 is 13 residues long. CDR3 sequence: CASTPVSAGELFF. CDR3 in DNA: TGTGCCAGCACTCCAGTCTCGGCCGGGGAGCTGTTTTTT.

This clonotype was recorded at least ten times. This CDR3 is CSARDLAGTSYNEQFF. The CDR3 DNA reads as TGCAGTGCTAGGGACCTAGCGGGCACCTCCTACAATGAGCAGTTCTTC. The rearrangement links TRBV20-1 to TRBJ2-1; 8 nucleotides line up with TRBD2. J lost 0 bases, V lost 3 bases, and 7 bases had no gene match. Germline lookup yields CDR1 DFQATT and CDR2 SNEGSKA (reference sequence). This CDR3 has 16 residues.

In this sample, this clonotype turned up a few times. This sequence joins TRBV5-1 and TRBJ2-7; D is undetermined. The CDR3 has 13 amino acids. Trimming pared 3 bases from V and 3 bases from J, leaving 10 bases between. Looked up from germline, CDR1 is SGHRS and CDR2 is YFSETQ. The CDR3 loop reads CASSSPGGYEQYF. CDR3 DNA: TGCGCCAGCAGCTCTCCAGGTGGCTACGAGCAGTACTTC.

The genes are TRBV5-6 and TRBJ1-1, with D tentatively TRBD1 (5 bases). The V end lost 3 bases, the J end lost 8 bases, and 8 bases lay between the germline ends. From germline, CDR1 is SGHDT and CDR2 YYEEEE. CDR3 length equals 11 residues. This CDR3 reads CASSYNREAFF. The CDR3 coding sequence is TGTGCCAGCAGCTATAACAGGGAAGCTTTCTTT. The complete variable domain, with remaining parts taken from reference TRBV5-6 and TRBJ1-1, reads DAGVTQSPTHLIKTRGQQVTLRCSPKSGHDTVSWYQQALGQGPQFIFQYYEEEERQRGNFPDRFSGHQFPNYSSELNVNALLLGDSALYLCASSYNREAFFGQGTRLTVV.

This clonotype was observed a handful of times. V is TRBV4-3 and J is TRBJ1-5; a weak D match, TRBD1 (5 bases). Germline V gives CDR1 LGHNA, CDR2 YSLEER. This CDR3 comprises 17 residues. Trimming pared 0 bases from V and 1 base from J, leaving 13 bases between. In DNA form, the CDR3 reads TGCGCCAGCAGCCAAGATTATGGGGACTTCAGCAATCAGCCCCAGCATTTT. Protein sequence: CASSQDYGDFSNQPQHF.

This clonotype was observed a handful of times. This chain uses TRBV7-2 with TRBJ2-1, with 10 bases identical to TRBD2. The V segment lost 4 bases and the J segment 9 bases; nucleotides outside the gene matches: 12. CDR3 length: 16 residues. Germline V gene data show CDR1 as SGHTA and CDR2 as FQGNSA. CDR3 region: CASSSPKVAGGGEQFF. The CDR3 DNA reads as TGTGCCAGCAGCTCCCCTAAGGTAGCGGGAGGAGGTGAGCAGTTCTTC.

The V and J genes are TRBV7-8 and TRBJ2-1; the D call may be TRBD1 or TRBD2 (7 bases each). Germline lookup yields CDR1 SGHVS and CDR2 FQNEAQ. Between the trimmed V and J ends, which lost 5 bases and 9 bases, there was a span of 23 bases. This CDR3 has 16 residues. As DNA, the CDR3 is TGTGCCAGCAGCCCAGGGGGGGGGAGGGCCTCGGGTGAGCAGTTCTTC. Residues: CASSPGGGRASGEQFF.

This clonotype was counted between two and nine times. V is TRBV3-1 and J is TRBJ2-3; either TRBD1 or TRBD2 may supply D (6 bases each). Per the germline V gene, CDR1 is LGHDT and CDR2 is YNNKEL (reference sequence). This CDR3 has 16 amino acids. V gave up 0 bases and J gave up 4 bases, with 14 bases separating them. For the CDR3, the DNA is TGTGCCAGCAGCCAAGATGGCAGGGGAGGCCCAGATACGCAGTATTTT. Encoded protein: CASSQDGRGGPDTQYF.

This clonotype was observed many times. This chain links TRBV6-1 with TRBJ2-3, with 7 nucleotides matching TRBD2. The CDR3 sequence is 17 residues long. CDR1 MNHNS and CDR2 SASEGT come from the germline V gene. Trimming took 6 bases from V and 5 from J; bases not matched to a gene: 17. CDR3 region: CASSSSIGRGGRDTQYF. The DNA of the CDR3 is TGTGCCAGCAGCTCGTCCATAGGGAGGGGCGGGCGAGATACGCAGTATTTT.

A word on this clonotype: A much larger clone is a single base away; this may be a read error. CDR3 loop: CASSSLPGQSSDTQYF. In nucleotides, the CDR3 is TGTGCCAGCAGCTCCCTTCCGGGACAAAGCTCAGATACGCAGTATTTT. The V call is TRBV7-2, the J call TRBJ2-3; perhaps TRBD1 as D (6 bases). In germline, CDR1 is SGHTA, CDR2 FQGNSA. Trimming took off 4 bases at V and 4 bases at J, with 18 bases between the two ends. This CDR3 is built from 16 residues.

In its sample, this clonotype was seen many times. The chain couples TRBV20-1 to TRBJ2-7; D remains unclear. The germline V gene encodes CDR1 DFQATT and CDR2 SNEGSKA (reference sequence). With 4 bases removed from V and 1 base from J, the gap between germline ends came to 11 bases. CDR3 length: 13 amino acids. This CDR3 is CSANPVGSYEQYF. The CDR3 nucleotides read TGCAGTGCTAACCCCGTGGGGTCCTACGAGCAGTACTTC.

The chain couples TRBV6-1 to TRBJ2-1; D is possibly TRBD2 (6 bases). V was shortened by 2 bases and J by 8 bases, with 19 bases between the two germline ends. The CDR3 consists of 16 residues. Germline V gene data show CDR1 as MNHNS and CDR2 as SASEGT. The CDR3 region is CASSERWSSGGDEQFF. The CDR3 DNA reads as TGTGCCAGCAGTGAACGTTGGAGCTCCGGGGGTGATGAGCAGTTCTTC.

The CDR3 DNA follows: TGCAGCTCTGGACTAGCGGGAGGGCGGGATACGCAGTATTTT. The encoded protein is CSSGLAGGRDTQYF. J is TRBJ2-3 and V is TRBV29-1; 15 nucleotides align to TRBD2. Per germline, CDR1 SQVTM and CDR2 ANQGSEA. Trimming removed 8 bases from V and 6 bases from J; junction bases left unmatched: 6. The length of the CDR3 is 14 residues.

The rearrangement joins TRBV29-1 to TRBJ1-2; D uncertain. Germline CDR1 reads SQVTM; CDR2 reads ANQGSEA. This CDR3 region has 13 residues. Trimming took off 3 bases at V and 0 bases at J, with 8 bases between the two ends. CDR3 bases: TGCAGCGTTGACCGGCTAGCTAACTATGGCTACACCTTC. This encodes CSVDRLANYGYTF.

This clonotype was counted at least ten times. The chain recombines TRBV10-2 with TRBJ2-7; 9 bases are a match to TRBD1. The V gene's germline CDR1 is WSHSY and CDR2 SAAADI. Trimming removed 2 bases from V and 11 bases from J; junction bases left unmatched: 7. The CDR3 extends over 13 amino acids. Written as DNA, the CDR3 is TGCGCCAGCAGTGAGGGGGGGGACAGGGCAGAGTACTTC. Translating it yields CASSEGGDRAEYF.

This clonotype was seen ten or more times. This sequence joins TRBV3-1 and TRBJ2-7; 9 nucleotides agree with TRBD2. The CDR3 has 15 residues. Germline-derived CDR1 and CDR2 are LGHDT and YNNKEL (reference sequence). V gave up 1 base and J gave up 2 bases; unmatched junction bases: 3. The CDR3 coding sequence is TGTGCCAGCAGCCAAGGTGCGGGAGGGGCCTACGAGCAGTACTTC. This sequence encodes CASSQGAGGAYEQYF.

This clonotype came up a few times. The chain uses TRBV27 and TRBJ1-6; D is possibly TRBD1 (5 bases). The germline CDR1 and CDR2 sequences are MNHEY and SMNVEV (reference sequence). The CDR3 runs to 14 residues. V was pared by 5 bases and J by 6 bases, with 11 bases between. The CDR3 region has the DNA TGTGCCAGCAGTCCGGGACCCATTAATTCACCCCTCCACTTT. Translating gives CASSPGPINSPLHF.

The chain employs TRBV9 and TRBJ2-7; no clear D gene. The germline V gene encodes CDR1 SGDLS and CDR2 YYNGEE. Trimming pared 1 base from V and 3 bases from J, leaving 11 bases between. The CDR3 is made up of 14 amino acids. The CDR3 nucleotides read TGTGCCAGCAGCGTACAGGACGGATTCTACGAGCAGTACTTC. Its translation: CASSVQDGFYEQYF.

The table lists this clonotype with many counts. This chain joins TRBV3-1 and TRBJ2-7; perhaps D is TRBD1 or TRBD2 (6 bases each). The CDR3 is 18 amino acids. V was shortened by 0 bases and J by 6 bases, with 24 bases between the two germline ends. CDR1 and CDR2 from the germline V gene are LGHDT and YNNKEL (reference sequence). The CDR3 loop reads CASSQDRLGGQGGLEQYF. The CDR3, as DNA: TGTGCCAGCAGCCAAGATCGATTGGGGGGACAAGGAGGACTCGAGCAGTACTTC.

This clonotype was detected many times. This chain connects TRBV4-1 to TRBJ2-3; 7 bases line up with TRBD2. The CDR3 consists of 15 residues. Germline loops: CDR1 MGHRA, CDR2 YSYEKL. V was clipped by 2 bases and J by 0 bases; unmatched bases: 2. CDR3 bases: TGCGCCAGCAGCCAATTCGGGGGGAGCACAGATACGCAGTATTTT. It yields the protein CASSQFGGSTDTQYF.